This record looks at one T cell receptor beta chain sequence and its context. Its target is not known. This specimen comes from a study of cytomegalovirus exposure and HLA in healthy donors. Study context: It was reported in a later analysis that the same platform had been used for the 120 validation repertoires as for the roughly 710 first-cohort repertoires.

General study points: Associated with cytomegalovirus, according to the listing, were some 180 TCR beta chains. Reports indicated that the classifier achieved high specificity and sensitivity in diagnosing cytomegalovirus status.

The repertoire was sequenced with immunoSEQ multiplex PCR; TCRdb's copy has only in-frame clones and lacks some. The table has approximately 140,000 clones, about 88% seen once. CDR1 is MNHEY, CDR2 SMNVEV, per germline (reference sequence). This CDR3 has 14 residues. V lost 5 bases and J 5 bases, leaving 13 bases between the germline ends. The chain links TRBV27 to TRBJ1-5, with a possible D match to TRBD1 (6 bases). This clonotype was sampled from a man aged 18 to 29 in good health and CMV-seropositive. The sample taken for sequencing was PBMCs. The CDR3 bases are TGTGCCAGCAGTGTACAGGGCCCAGATCAGCCCCAGCATTTT. Amino acids: CASSVQGPDQPQHF.